The clone carrying this T cell receptor (beta chain) was observed many times. The antigen is not known. The source of the sample is a study of T cells in Graves' hyperthyroidism and ophthalmopathy. General observations from the study: Progression to ophthalmopathy was predicted a median of approximately 6.4 months early. A model of 13 V-J pairs discriminated ophthalmopathy from stable hyperthyroidism. The blood repertoire included most of the expanded thyroid clonotypes above 0.001.

V gave up 5 bases and J gave up 2 bases, with 13 bases separating them. This CDR3 region has 13 residues. Germline-derived CDR1 and CDR2 are SQVTM and ANQGSEA. Regions amplified from RNA transcripts were the TCR beta CDR3 regions. HTBI primers were employed in a first-round RT-PCR of the TCR CDR3. TCRdb re-derived calls from the multiplex PCR reads in MiXCR, one entry per CDR3 protein. The data hold 560,000 or so distinct CDR3 sequences, with 35% to 55% observed a single time. J is TRBJ2-7 and V is TRBV29-1; weak D call: TRBD1 (5 bases). The source is a woman between 18 and 29 years old with Graves' hyperthyroidism. Specimen: peripheral blood or thyroid tissue (not recorded which). In DNA form, the CDR3 reads TGCAGCGTTAGACTGACAGCCACCTACGAGCAGTACTTC. This gives the protein CSVRLTATYEQYF.